This T cell receptor (beta chain) was identified during a study of blood T cell repertoires in COVID-19. Study in general: Sites in the United States, Italy and Spain provided acute and convalescent COVID-19 samples. In each case, the material was cDNA or gDNA derived from T cells, B-cell-depleted T cells, or PBMCs.

The CDR3 is made up of 19 amino acids. Germline-derived CDR1 and CDR2 are LGHNA and YSLEER. Trimming took 0 bases from V and 4 from J; bases not matched to a gene: 11. The authors' processing: How many nucleated cells were present was estimated from reference gene primer amplification. Only in-frame clones appear in the TCRdb table, and some are missing; sequencing was by immunoSEQ multiplex PCR. V, J and clone size were drawn from that table, and D and trimming were deduced from the DNA. Among more than 250,000 clones listed, roughly 84% were seen once. The receptor was derived from a man aged 45-60 years with active or convalescent COVID-19. The sample taken for sequencing was peripheral blood. The rearrangement uses TRBV4-3 and TRBJ2-3; the match to TRBD2 covers 12 bases. The CDR3 loop reads CASSQEASGGAQGADTQYF. In DNA form, the CDR3 reads TGCGCCAGCAGCCAAGAAGCTAGCGGGGGGGCCCAAGGCGCAGATACGCAGTATTTT.